A selection of T cell receptor beta chains follows, all from one sample in a study of T cell clones after liver transplantation. Method: immunoSEQ multiplex PCR; TCRdb's copy keeps in-frame clones and lacks some. In the table there are about 15,000 clones, 82% of which are singletons. The specimen comprised CD8+ T cells from blood, sampled approximately 50 months after liver transplant. The receptors here all came from a human patient who received a liver transplant. Some T cells may originate from the graft donor. CDR3s include the opening cysteine and the closing phenylalanine or tryptophan. A D gene is named only where the DNA matches it firmly. Clone size is shown for a subset of rows, as once, few, many or a class of expanded clone.

length: 16; size: -; J: TRBJ2-2; D: TRBD1; V: TRBV27; CDR3: CATLDREGTNTGELFF; DNA: TGTGCCACCCTCGACAGGGAAGGGACGAACACCGGGGAGCTGTTTTTT
length: 16; size: -; J: TRBJ2-2; D: -; V: TRBV28; CDR3: CASSLTGPANTGELFF; DNA: TGTGCCAGCAGTTTGACGGGTCCCGCGAACACCGGGGAGCTGTTTTTT
length: 14; size: -; J: TRBJ2-1; D: -; V: TRBV7-3; CDR3: CASSEGQGWDEQFF; DNA: TGTGCCAGCAGCGAAGGGCAGGGATGGGATGAGCAGTTCTTC
length: 13; size: once; J: TRBJ2-5; D: -; V: TRBV6-5; CDR3: CASSYSIWSPQYF; DNA: TGTGCCAGCAGTTACTCGATATGGAGCCCCCAGTACTTC
length: 13; size: -; J: TRBJ2-7; D: -; V: TRBV30; CDR3: CAWSLDGSHEQYF; DNA: TGTGCCTGGAGTTTGGACGGTTCGCACGAGCAGTACTTC
length: 16; size: -; J: TRBJ2-5; D: TRBD2; V: TRBV7-8; CDR3: CASSLLAGGIRETQYF; DNA: TGTGCCAGCAGCTTACTAGCGGGGGGGATTCGAGAGACCCAGTACTTC
length: 16; size: -; J: TRBJ2-2; D: TRBD2; V: TRBV9; CDR3: CASSGRTSGSPGELFF; DNA: TGTGCCAGCAGCGGAAGGACTAGCGGGAGTCCCGGGGAGCTGTTTTTT
length: 14; size: -; J: TRBJ2-1; D: -; V: TRBV27; CDR3: CASSFRGAYNEQFF; DNA: TGTGCCAGCAGTTTCCGCGGGGCGTACAATGAGCAGTTCTTC
length: 16; size: -; J: TRBJ2-3; D: TRBD2; V: TRBV28; CDR3: CASSFLAGGAEDTQYF; DNA: TGTGCCAGCAGTTTTCTTGCCGGGGGGGCCGAGGATACGCAGTATTTT
length: 16; size: -; J: TRBJ1-2; D: TRBD1; V: TRBV6-7; CDR3: CASSQTGGEANYGYTF; DNA: TGTGCCAGCAGTCAGACAGGGGGGGAGGCTAACTATGGCTACACCTTC
length: 15; size: -; J: TRBJ1-5; D: -; V: TRBV27; CDR3: CASSIGKYSNQPQHF; DNA: TGTGCCAGCAGCATCGGGAAATATAGCAATCAGCCCCAGCATTTT
length: 16; size: -; J: TRBJ2-5; D: TRBD2; V: TRBV9; CDR3: CASSVGLAAFQETQYF; DNA: TGTGCCAGCAGCGTAGGACTAGCGGCCTTCCAAGAGACCCAGTACTTC
length: 14; size: -; J: TRBJ2-1; D: TRBD2; V: TRBV7-9; CDR3: CASSWGGAGNEQFF; DNA: TGTGCCAGCAGCTGGGGGGGTGCAGGCAATGAGCAGTTCTTC
length: 19; size: -; J: TRBJ2-6; D: -; V: TRBV11-2; CDR3: CASSSWDDSLGGGANVLTF; DNA: TGTGCCAGCAGCTCTTGGGACGACAGTCTTGGGGGTGGGGCCAACGTCCTGACTTTC
length: 14; size: medium-sized; J: TRBJ1-1; D: -; V: TRBV5-4; CDR3: CASSQELPNTEAFF; DNA: TGTGCCAGCAGCCAAGAACTGCCGAACACTGAAGCTTTCTTT
length: 16; size: -; J: TRBJ1-5; D: TRBD1; V: TRBV23-1; CDR3: CASSQSGQGMDQPQHF; DNA: TGCGCCAGCAGTCAATCGGGACAGGGAATGGATCAGCCCCAGCATTTT
length: 14; size: -; J: TRBJ2-2; D: TRBD2; V: TRBV7-3; CDR3: CASSPGGNTGELFF; DNA: TGTGCCAGCAGCCCGGGGGGGAACACCGGGGAGCTGTTTTTT
length: 14; size: -; J: TRBJ1-2; D: -; V: TRBV4-1; CDR3: CASSRSTTDYGYTF; DNA: TGCGCCAGCAGCCGGTCAACGACTGACTATGGCTACACCTTC
length: 15; size: -; J: TRBJ2-1; D: -; V: TRBV11-2; CDR3: CASSSPVEDLNEQFF; DNA: TGTGCCAGCAGCTCCCCGGTAGAGGACCTGAATGAGCAGTTCTTC
length: 14; size: -; J: TRBJ2-4; D: TRBD1; V: TRBV27; CDR3: CASSLGQGIPPVYF; DNA: TGTGCCAGCAGTTTGGGACAGGGTATACCGCCGGTGTACTTC
length: 14; size: -; J: TRBJ2-5; D: -; V: TRBV7-9; CDR3: CASSLYPEQETQYF; DNA: TGTGCCAGCAGCTTATATCCGGAACAAGAGACCCAGTACTTC
length: 14; size: -; J: TRBJ1-2; D: -; V: TRBV6-5; CDR3: CASSEGPGRYGYTF; DNA: TGTGCCAGCAGTGAAGGTCCAGGGCGCTATGGCTACACCTTC
length: 14; size: -; J: TRBJ1-3; D: -; V: TRBV5-6; CDR3: CASSFGTAGNTIYF; DNA: TGTGCCAGCAGCTTCGGGACCGCTGGAAACACCATATATTTT
length: 14; size: -; J: TRBJ2-3; D: TRBD2; V: TRBV29-1; CDR3: CSVDTSGRVDTQYF; DNA: TGCAGCGTTGATACTAGCGGGAGGGTGGATACGCAGTATTTT
length: 14; size: -; J: TRBJ2-6; D: -; V: TRBV27; CDR3: CASSLYPGANVLTF; DNA: TGTGCCAGCAGTTTATATCCTGGGGCCAACGTCCTGACTTTC
length: 13; size: -; J: TRBJ2-7; D: -; V: TRBV27; CDR3: CASSPSGPWEQYF; DNA: TGTGCCAGCAGTCCTTCCGGGCCTTGGGAGCAGTACTTC
length: 17; size: few; J: TRBJ2-2; D: TRBD2; V: TRBV10-1; CDR3: CASSEGLAGGPGGELFF; DNA: TGCGCCAGCAGTGAGGGGCTAGCGGGAGGGCCCGGCGGGGAGCTGTTTTTT
length: 12; size: -; J: TRBJ2-3; D: TRBD2; V: TRBV13; CDR3: CASSLAADTQYF; DNA: TGTGCCAGCAGTCTAGCGGCGGATACGCAGTATTTT
length: 14; size: -; J: TRBJ2-3; D: -; V: TRBV9; CDR3: CASSERGEGDTQYF; DNA: TGTGCCAGCAGCGAGAGGGGGGAAGGAGATACGCAGTATTTT
length: 19; size: -; J: TRBJ2-3; D: -; V: TRBV21-1; CDR3: CASSKDNGRAGRSTDTQYF; DNA: TGTGCCAGCAGCAAAGATAATGGGAGGGCCGGCCGCAGCACAGATACGCAGTATTTT
length: 14; size: -; J: TRBJ2-2; D: -; V: TRBV18; CDR3: CASSPDEGPGELFF; DNA: TGTGCCAGCTCACCAGACGAGGGACCCGGGGAGCTGTTTTTT
length: 14; size: -; J: TRBJ2-7; D: -; V: TRBV27; CDR3: CASSLRQGMIEQYF; DNA: TGTGCCAGCAGTTTACGGCAGGGGATGATCGAGCAGTACTTC
length: 15; size: once; J: TRBJ2-7; D: -; V: TRBV19; CDR3: CASSPEDTFSYEQYF; DNA: TGTGCCAGTAGCCCAGAGGACACTTTCTCCTACGAGCAGTACTTC
length: 17; size: -; J: TRBJ2-5; D: TRBD1; V: TRBV5-1; CDR3: CASSLGQGAPATRTQYF; DNA: TGCGCCAGCAGCTTGGGACAGGGGGCACCCGCGACGCGGACCCAGTACTTC
length: 21; size: -; J: TRBJ1-1; D: TRBD1; V: TRBV27; CDR3: CASSLVGQPARENRSRLQAFF; DNA: TGTGCCAGCAGTTTAGTGGGACAGCCCGCGAGGGAAAACCGGAGCCGGTTGCAAGCTTTCTTT
length: 12; size: -; J: TRBJ2-5; D: -; V: TRBV7-9; CDR3: CASSPERETQYF; DNA: TGTGCCAGCAGCCCCGAGAGAGAGACCCAGTACTTC
length: 13; size: once; J: TRBJ1-5; D: -; V: TRBV6-5; CDR3: CASSGRENQPQHF; DNA: TGTGCCAGCAGTGGACGGGAGAATCAGCCCCAGCATTTT